The clone carrying this T cell receptor beta chain came up many times. The antigen remains unidentified. The CDR3 is 12 residues long. Germline values: CDR1 KGHSH, CDR2 LQKENI. Between the trimmed V and J ends, which lost 6 bases and 2 bases, there was a span of 6 bases. For TCR, cDNA came from 5'RACE template switching, which added a universal primer site and UMIs. TCRdb re-derived calls from the 5' RACE reads in MiXCR, one entry per CDR3 protein. The sample contains some 290,000 distinct CDR3 sequences, roughly 10% of which appear only once. The sample is drawn from a study of T cells after yellow fever vaccination. Study-level results: The secondary response showed a weaker magnitude and a faster peak, day 5 versus 15. Re-detected after boosting: most primary clones, about 95% of CD4 and less than 90% of CD8.

This clonotype was obtained from a man aged 18 to 29 who received the YFV17D yellow fever vaccine. The source material was CD4+ T cells sorted from PBMCs, sampled 45 days after the yellow fever booster vaccination. The chain has TRBV18 and TRBJ2-3; D is uncertain. The chain's CDR3 is CASSRDTDTQYF. The CDR3 nucleotides are TGTGCCAGCTCCCGCGACACAGATACGCAGTATTTT.